This TCR beta chain was sequenced in a study of CD8+CD57+ T cells in acquired aplastic anemia listed by TCRdb under 2018. For context, the study as a whole: DNA extracted from sorted CD4+ and CD8+ cells had a mean of about 3 ug, with a range of roughly 0.2 to 27.4 ug. Healthy donor samples averaged approximately 10 million reads for CD4+ and 11 million to 14 million for CD8+ cells. The paper as a whole reports these results and caveats: Between patients and healthy controls, no significant difference in CD8+ Simpson's diversity was found (P=0.060). Approximately 27 CD8+ CDR3 sequences were found in both patients and controls but appeared to be highly expressed in patients and within the immunodominant clones of the patients.

In the study, sorted CD4+ and CD8+ blood T cells from patients with severe aplastic anemia and from healthy subjects underwent deep sequencing of TCR repertoires. Ficoll-Paque density gradient centrifugation was used to isolate peripheral blood mononuclear cells. Before DNA extraction, CD4+ and CD8+ T cells were sorted by FACS or by magnetic beads. Profiling of TCR beta VDJ combinations and CDR3 sequences used genomic DNA as the template. An Illumina HiSeq 2000 was used for TCR repertoire sequencing. The published analysis was carried out like this. TRBV/TRBJ rearrangement plots, CDR3 size and DJ length profiles, and Simpson's diversity index were used to evaluate the repertoires. Whichever DNA sequence was most abundant in the deep sequencing data was defined as the immunodominant clone. CDR3 amino acid sequences were screened for sharing across subjects and compared with published repertoires and the VDJdb database. TCRdb redid the processing of the public reads, applying fastp at Q25 and MiXCR, and retained in-frame beta chains. Rows matching on CDR3 protein sequence are summarized as one entry with the most common DNA and genes. None of the V and J calls come from the authors' own analysis; TCRdb made them. Recorded for this sample are 120,000 or so distinct CDR3 sequences; about 46% of them occurred a single time. The biggest ten clones account for 2% to 3% of the sample.

Deletion took 6 bases off V and 6 bases off J, with a span of 11 bases between the germline ends. CDR1 and CDR2 are drawn from the germline V gene: KGHDR, SFDVKD. The CDR3 holds 13 amino acids from the cysteine to the phenylalanine. Only the CDR3 DNA is retained, 39 bases long and in frame from the first base. As regards this clonotype: This receptor's antigen is unknown. Base qualities are missing; no much larger clone stands one base away.

The sequencing input was sorted CD4+, CD8+, or CD8+CD57+ T cells (not recorded which) from PBMCs. This TCR came from a human donor in good health, serving as a control. Recombination linked TRBV24-1 to TRBJ1-5; the D gene lacks a confident call. The CDR3 amino acid sequence is: CATSPGLGQPQHF. The nucleotide sequence reads TGTGCCACCAGTCCCGGGCTCGGTCAGCCCCAGCATTTT.